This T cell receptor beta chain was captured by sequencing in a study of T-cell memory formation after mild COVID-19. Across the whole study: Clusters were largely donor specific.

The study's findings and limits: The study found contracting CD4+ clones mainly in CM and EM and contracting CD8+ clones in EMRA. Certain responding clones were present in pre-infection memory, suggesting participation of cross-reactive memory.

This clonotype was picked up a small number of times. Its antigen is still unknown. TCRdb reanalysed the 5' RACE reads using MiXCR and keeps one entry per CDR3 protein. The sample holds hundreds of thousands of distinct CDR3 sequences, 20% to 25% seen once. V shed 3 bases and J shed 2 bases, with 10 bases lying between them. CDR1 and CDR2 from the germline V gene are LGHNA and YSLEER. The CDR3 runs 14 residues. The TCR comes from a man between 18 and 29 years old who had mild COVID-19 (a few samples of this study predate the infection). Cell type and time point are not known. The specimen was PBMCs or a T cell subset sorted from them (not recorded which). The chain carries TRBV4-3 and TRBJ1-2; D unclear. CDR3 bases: TGCGCCAGCAGCCAGGTCCGAGGGAACTATGGCTACACCTTC. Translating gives CASSQVRGNYGYTF.